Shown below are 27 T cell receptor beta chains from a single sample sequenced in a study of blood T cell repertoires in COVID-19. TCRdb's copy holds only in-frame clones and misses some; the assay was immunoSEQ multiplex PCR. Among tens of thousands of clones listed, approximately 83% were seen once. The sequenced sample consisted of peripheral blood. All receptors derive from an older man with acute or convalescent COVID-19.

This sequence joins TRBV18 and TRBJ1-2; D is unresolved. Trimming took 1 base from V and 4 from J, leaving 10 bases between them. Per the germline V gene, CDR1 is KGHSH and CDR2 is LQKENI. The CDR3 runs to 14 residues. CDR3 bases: TGTGCCAGCTCACCACAGACAACTAGCTATGGCTACACCTTC. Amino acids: CASSPQTTSYGYTF.

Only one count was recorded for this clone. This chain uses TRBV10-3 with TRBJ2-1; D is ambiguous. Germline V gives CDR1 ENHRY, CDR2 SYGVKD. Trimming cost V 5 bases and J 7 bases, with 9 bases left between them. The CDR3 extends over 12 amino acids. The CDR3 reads CAISINRNEQFF. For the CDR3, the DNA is TGTGCCATCAGTATAAATCGGAATGAGCAGTTCTTC.

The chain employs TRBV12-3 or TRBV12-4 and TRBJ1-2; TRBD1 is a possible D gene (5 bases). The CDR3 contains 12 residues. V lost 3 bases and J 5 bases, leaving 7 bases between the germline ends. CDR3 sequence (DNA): TGTGCCAGCAGTTTTCAGGGATATGGCTACACCTTC. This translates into CASSFQGYGYTF.

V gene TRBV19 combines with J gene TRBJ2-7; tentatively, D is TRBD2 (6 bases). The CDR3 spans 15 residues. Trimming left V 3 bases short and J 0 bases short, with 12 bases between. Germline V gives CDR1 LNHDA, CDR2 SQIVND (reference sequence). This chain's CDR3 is CASSMVAASSYEQYF. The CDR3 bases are TGTGCCAGTAGTATGGTAGCGGCCTCCTCCTACGAGCAGTACTTC.

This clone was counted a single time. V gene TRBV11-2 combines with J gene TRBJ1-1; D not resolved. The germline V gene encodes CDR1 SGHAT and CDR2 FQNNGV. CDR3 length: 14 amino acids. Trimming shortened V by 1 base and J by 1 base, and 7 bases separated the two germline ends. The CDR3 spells CASSLGTRNTEAFF. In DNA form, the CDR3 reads TGTGCCAGCAGCTTAGGCACTCGGAACACTGAAGCTTTCTTT. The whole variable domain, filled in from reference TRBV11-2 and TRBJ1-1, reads EAGVAQSPRYKIIEKRQSVAFWCNPISGHATLYWYQQILGQGPKLLIQFQNNGVVDDSQLPKDRFSAERLKGVDSTLKIQPAKLEDSAVYLCASSLGTRNTEAFFGQGTRLTVV.

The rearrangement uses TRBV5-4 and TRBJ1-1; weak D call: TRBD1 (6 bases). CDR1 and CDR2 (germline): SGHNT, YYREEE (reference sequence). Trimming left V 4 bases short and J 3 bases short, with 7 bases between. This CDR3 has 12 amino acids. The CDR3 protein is CASSRQDTEAFF. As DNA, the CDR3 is TGTGCCAGCAGCCGACAGGACACTGAAGCTTTCTTT.

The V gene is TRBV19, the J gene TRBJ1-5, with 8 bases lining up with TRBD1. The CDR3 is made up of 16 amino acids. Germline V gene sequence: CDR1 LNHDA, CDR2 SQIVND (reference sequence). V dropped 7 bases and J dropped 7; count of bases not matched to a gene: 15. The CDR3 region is CASTWGYGGQGQPQHF. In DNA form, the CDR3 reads TGTGCCAGTACCTGGGGATACGGAGGACAGGGCCAGCCCCAGCATTTT.

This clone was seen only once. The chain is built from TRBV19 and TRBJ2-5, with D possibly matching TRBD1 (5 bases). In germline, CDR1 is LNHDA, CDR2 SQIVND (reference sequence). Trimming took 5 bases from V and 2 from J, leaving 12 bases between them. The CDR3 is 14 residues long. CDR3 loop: CASSRRTTQETQYF. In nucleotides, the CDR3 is TGTGCCAGTAGTCGTCGGACAACTCAAGAGACCCAGTACTTC.

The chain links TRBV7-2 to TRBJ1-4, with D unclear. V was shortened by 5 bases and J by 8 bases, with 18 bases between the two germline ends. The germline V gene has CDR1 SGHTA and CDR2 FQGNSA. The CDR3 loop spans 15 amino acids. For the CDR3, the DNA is TGTGCCAGCAGCAAATGGGCCCGGAGGGAGGAAAAACTGTTTTTT. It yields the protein CASSKWARREEKLFF.

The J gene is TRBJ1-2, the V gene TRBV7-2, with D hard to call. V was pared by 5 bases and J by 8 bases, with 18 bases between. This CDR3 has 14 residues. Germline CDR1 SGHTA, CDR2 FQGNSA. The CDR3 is CASSPVGPPRGYTF. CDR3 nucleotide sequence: TGTGCCAGCAGCCCGGTGGGCCCTCCCCGGGGCTACACCTTC.

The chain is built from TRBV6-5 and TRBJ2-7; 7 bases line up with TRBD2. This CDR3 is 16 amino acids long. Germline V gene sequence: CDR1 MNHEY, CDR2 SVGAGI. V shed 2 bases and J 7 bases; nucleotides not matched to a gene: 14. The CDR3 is CASSYQTRPTGGEQYF. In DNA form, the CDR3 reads TGTGCCAGCAGTTACCAGACCCGTCCGACCGGGGGGGAGCAGTACTTC.

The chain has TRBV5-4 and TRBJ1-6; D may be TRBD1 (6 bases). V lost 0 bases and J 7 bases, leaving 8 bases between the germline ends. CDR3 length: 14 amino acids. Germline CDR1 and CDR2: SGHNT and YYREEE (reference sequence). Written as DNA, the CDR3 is TGTGCCAGCAGCTTGGAGACAGGCAATTCACCCCTCCACTTT. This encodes CASSLETGNSPLHF.

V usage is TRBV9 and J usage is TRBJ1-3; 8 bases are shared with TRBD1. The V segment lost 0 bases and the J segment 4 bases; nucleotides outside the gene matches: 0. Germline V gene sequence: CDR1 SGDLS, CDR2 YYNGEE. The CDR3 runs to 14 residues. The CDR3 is CASSVGQGGNTIYF. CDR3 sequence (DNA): TGTGCCAGCAGCGTAGGACAGGGGGGAAACACCATATATTTT.

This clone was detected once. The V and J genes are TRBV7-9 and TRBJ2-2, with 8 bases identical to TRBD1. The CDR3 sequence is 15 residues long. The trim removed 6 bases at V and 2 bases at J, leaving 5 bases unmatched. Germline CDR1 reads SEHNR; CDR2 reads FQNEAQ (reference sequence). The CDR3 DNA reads TGTGCCAGCAGATTGGACAGGGACAACACCGGGGAGCTGTTTTTT. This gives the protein CASRLDRDNTGELFF. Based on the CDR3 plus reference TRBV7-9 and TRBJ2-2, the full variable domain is DTGVSQNPRHKITKRGQNVTFRCDPISEHNRLYWYRQTLGQGPEFLTYFQNEAQLEKSRLLSDRFSAERPKGSFSTLEIQRTEQGDSAMYLCASRLDRDNTGELFFGEGSRLTVL.

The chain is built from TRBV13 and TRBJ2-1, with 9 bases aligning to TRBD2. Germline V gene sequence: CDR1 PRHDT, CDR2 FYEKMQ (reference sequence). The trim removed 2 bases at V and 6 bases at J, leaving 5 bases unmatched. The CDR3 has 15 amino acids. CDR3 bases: TGTGCCAGCAGCTTAAGGCGCGGGAGGGGCAATGAGCAGTTCTTC. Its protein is CASSLRRGRGNEQFF.

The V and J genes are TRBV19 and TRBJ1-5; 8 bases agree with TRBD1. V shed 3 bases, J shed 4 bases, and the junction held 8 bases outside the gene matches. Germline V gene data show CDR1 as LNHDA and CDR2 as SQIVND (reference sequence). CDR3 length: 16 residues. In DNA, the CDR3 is TGTGCCAGTAGTATCTCCGGGACAGGTTCGAATCAGCCCCAGCATTTT. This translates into CASSISGTGSNQPQHF. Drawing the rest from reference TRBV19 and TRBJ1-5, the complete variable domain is DGGITQSPKYLFRKEGQNVTLSCEQNLNHDAMYWYRQDPGQGLRLIYYSQIVNDFQKGDIAEGYSVSREKKESFPLTVTSAQKNPTAFYLCASSISGTGSNQPQHFGDGTRLSIL.

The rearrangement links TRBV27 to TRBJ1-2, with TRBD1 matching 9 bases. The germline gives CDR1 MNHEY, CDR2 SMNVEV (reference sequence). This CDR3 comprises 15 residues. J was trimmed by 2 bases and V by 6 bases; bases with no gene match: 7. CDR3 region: CASRTFGTGNYGYTF. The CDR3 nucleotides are TGTGCCAGCAGGACTTTTGGGACAGGGAACTATGGCTACACCTTC.

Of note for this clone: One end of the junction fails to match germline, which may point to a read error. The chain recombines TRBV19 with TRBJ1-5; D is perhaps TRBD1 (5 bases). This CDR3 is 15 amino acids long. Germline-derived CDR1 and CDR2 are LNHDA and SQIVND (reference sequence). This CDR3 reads CASRVLDNDNQAQHF. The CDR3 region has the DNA TGTGCCAGTAGGGTTTTGGACAATGACAATCAGGCCCAGCATTTT.

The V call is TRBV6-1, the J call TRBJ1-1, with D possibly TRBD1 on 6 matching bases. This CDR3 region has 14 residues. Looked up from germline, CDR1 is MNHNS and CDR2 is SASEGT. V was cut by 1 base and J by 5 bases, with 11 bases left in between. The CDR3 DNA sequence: TGTGCCAGCAGTGAAGTGGGGGCCGGGACTGAAGCTTTCTTT. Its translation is CASSEVGAGTEAFF.

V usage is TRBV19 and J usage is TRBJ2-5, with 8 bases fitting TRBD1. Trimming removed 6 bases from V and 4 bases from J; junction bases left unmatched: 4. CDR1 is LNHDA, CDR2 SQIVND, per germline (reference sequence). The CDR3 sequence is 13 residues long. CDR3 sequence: CASSTDRAETQYF. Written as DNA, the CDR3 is TGTGCCAGTAGCACGGACAGGGCAGAGACCCAGTACTTC.

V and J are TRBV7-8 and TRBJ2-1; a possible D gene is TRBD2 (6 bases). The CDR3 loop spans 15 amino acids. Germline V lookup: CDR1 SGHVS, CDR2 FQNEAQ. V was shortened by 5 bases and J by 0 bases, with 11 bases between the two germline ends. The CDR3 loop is CASSPRDFSYNEQFF. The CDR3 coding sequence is TGTGCCAGCAGCCCGCGGGACTTCTCCTACAATGAGCAGTTCTTC.

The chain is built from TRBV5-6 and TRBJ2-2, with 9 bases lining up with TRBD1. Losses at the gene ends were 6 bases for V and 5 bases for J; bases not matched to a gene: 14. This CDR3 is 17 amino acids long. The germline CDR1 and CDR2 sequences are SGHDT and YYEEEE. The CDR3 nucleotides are TGTGCCAGCAACCCTGGGGACAGGGTCCGTCATACCGGGGAGCTGTTTTTT. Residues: CASNPGDRVRHTGELFF.

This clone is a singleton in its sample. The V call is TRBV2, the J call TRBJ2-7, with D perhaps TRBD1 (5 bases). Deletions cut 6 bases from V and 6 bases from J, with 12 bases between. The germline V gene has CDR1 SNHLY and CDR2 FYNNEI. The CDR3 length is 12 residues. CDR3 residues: CASRIQAREQYF. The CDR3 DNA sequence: TGTGCCAGCAGGATACAGGCTCGCGAGCAGTACTTC.

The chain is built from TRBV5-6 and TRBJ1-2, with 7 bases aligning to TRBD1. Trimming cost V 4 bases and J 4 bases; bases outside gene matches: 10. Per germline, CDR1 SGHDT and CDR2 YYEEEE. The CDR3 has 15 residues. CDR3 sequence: CASSRNNRGSYGYTF. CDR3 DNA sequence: TGTGCCAGCAGCCGGAATAACAGGGGATCCTATGGCTACACCTTC.

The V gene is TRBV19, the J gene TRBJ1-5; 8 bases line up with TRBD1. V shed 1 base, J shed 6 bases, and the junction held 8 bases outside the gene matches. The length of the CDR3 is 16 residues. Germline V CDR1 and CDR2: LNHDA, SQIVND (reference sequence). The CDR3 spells CASSIGIGQGGQPQHF. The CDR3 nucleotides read TGTGCCAGTAGTATAGGGATAGGACAGGGAGGTCAGCCCCAGCATTTT.

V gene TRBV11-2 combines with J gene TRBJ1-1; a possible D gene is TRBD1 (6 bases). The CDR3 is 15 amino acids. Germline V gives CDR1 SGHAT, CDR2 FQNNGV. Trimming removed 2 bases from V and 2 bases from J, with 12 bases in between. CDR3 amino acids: CASSLRGAENTEAFF. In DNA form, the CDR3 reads TGTGCCAGCAGCTTACGGGGGGCAGAAAACACTGAAGCTTTCTTT.

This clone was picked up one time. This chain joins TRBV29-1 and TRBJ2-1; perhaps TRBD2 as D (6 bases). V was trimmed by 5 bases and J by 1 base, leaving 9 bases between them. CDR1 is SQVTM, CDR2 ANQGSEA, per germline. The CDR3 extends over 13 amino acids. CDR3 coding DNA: TGCAGCGTTCGGACTACGTCCTACAATGAGCAGTTCTTC. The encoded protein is CSVRTTSYNEQFF.